Given below is one TCR beta chain in context. Its antigen is unidentified. The sample is drawn from a study of shared clonotypes between healthy human individuals. About the research overall: A couple of women and a few men aged 18 to 49 made up the donors. Each donor's CD8 memory used one plate, CD8 naive two, each CD4 subset three. General study findings and limits: The study generally estimated greater richness for naive than memory subsets. Non-shared clonotypes were found to have lower generation probabilities than the clonotypes that were shared by all four of the sorted-subset donors.

The CDR3 is made up of 15 amino acids. V gave up 1 base and J gave up 0 bases, with 6 bases separating them. Germline values: CDR1 SGHTA, CDR2 FQGNSA. Profiling relied on immunoSEQ multiplex PCR, and the TCRdb table lists in-frame clones only, not all of them. Seen here are fewer than 1.6 million clones, just under 99% observed once, and the top ten hold roughly 0.36%. The chain carries TRBV7-2 and TRBJ2-2; D unclear. The sequenced sample consisted of naive CD4+ T cells sorted from blood. Subset: CD45RA+ positively selected. This TCR derives from a man aged 25 to 45 in good health. The DNA of the CDR3 is TGTGCCAGCAGCTTAGGTGGGGCGAACACCGGGGAGCTGTTTTTT. Encoded protein: CASSLGGANTGELFF. Variable domain in full (rest from reference TRBV7-2 and TRBJ2-2): GAGVSQSPSNKVTEKGKDVELRCDPISGHTALYWYRQSLGQGLEFLIYFQGNSAPDKSGLPSDRFSAERTGGSVSTLTIQRTQQEDSAVYLCASSLGGANTGELFFGEGSRLTVL.